This T cell receptor (beta chain) was captured in a study of regulatory T cells in long-lasting Graves disease. The wider study: Patients newly diagnosed with Graves' had been on antithyroid drugs for under 3 months.

The study's findings and limits: Persistent disease was associated with favored TRBV28 usage and with favored use of TRBJ1-2 and TRBJ2-5. The study found persistent patients shared more public clonotypes (roughly 3,000) than new patients (approximately 870). Small numbers of samples may have cut accuracy.

Time point specified: newly diagnosed GD, antithyroid drugs for less than 3 months. Scientists built the TCR library using RNA that was extracted from PBMCs. V lost 1 base and J lost 3, with 16 bases in between. CDR3 length: 16 amino acids. Germline V gene data show CDR1 as SGHRS and CDR2 as YFSETQ. Ten or more counts support this clonotype. Its antigen is not identified. In building TCR beta libraries, iRepertoire HTBI primers were used together with Arm-PCR of CDR3 regions. TCRdb re-derived calls from the multiplex PCR reads in MiXCR, one entry per CDR3 protein. The sample contains 200,000 to 250,000 distinct CDR3 sequences, 20% to 25% of which appear only once.

The chain combines TRBV5-1 with TRBJ2-5; TRBD1 is a possible D gene (6 bases). The input for sequencing was peripheral blood mononuclear cells (PBMCs), taken at new diagnosis, from a patient treated with antithyroid drugs. This clonotype originated in a female donor with Graves disease. The CDR3: CASSLFRQGTKETQYF. In DNA, the CDR3 is TGCGCCAGCAGCTTGTTCCGGCAGGGGACCAAAGAGACCCAGTACTTC.